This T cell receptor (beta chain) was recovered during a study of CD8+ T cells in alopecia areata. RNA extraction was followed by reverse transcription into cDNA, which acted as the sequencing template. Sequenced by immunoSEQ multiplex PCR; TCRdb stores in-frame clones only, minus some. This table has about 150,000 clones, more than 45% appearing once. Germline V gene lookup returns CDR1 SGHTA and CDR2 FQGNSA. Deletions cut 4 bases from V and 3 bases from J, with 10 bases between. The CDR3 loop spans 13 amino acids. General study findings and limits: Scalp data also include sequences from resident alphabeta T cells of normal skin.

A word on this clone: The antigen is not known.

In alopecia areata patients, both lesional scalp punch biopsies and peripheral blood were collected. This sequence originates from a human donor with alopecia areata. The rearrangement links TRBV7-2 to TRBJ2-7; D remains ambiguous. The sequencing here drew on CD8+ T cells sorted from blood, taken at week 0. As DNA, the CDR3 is TGTGCCAGCAGCTACGGGCTTCTCTACGAGCAGTACTTC. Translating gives CASSYGLLYEQYF. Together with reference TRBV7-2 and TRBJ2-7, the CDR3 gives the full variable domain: GAGVSQSPSNKVTEKGKDVELRCDPISGHTALYWYRQSLGQGLEFLIYFQGNSAPDKSGLPSDRFSAERTGGSVSTLTIQRTQQEDSAVYLCASSYGLLYEQYFGPGTRLTVT.